This T cell receptor beta chain emerged from a study of blood T cell repertoires in COVID-19. Only in-frame clones appear in the TCRdb table, and some are missing; sequencing was by immunoSEQ multiplex PCR. The data hold about 110,000 clones, with around 79% observed a single time. V was trimmed by 5 bases and J by 8 bases, leaving 10 bases between them. Germline assignment: CDR1 MDHEN and CDR2 SYDVKM. CDR3 size: 12 residues. The clonotype originates from a man between 70 and 80 years old with active or convalescent COVID-19. V and J are TRBV28 and TRBJ1-5; unclear D gene. Sequencing input: peripheral blood. The CDR3 sequence is CASSLRPKPQHF. In DNA, the CDR3 is TGTGCCAGCAGTCTGAGGCCTAAGCCCCAGCATTTT.